The source of this TCR beta chain is a study of T cell responses to AZD1222 COVID-19 vaccine. Study conclusions and caveats: Among spike-specific TCRs, nearly half reportedly target unmutated variant regions. Possibly, clonal diversity was underestimated; donors were largely white British and included more females.

TCRdb keeps only in-frame clones here, not all; method: immunoSEQ multiplex PCR. The sample yields 100,000 to 130,000 clones, about 92% seen once. Germline V gene lookup returns CDR1 MNHEY and CDR2 SMNVEV (reference sequence). Trimming took 6 bases from V and 7 from J; bases not matched to a gene: 7. The CDR3 extends over 14 amino acids. As for this clone: The antigen remains unidentified.

This sequence originates from an adult in good health. J is TRBJ2-7 and V is TRBV27; 12 bases fit TRBD1. Material: peripheral blood, obtained on day 0 of MenACWY control vaccination. The CDR3 sequence: CASSWGQGAGEQYF. CDR3 coding DNA: TGTGCCAGCAGCTGGGGACAGGGGGCTGGTGAGCAGTACTTC.